This T cell receptor (beta chain) was identified during a study of blood T cells in healthy people across ages. In the study overall: The capture of about one barcoded beta molecule per two T cells was achieved by template switching. Study outcomes and limitations: Age showed a roughly linear inverse relationship with TCR beta diversity per million T cells. With naive T cell percentage, TCR beta diversity showed a strong correlation.

A remark on this clonotype: Its antigen is unidentified.

Donor samples were obtained from healthy Caucasian individuals from Russia, aged 6 to 90. Through a sample-barcoded 5' primer and a J-beta primer mix, a second PCR was run for about 6 to 11 cycles. One entry per CDR3 protein, called by TCRdb with MiXCR from the 5' RACE reads. Here the sample spans almost 1 million distinct CDR3 sequences, roughly 47% being singletons. Trimming at V came to 8 bases and at J to 5 bases, leaving 9 bases not matched to a gene. This CDR3 is built from 14 residues. Germline V CDR1 and CDR2: MDHEN, SYDVKM. This receptor was taken from a woman in her sixties in good health. Sequencing was performed on blood. This rearrangement joins TRBV28 to TRBJ1-5; 7 nucleotides agree with TRBD1. The CDR3 protein is CASGTTGSYQPQHF. For the CDR3, the DNA is TGTGCCAGCGGGACGACAGGGAGCTATCAGCCCCAGCATTTT.